This T cell receptor (beta chain) was sequenced for a study of control samples from healthy donors and cancer patients. Only in-frame clones appear in the TCRdb table, and some are missing; sequencing was by immunoSEQ multiplex PCR. The data show 90,000 to 150,000 clones, more than 70% seen once. J gave up 1 base and V 2 bases, and 14 bases lay outside the gene matches. The CDR3 runs 19 residues. CDR1 is MNHEY and CDR2 is SVGEGT in the germline V gene. The source is a man aged 35 to 55 in good health. This chain connects TRBV6-2 or TRBV6-3 to TRBJ1-5; TRBD1 matches 7 bases. Source material: blood. The CDR3 loop is CASSYMTGLGVGSNQPQHF. For the CDR3, the DNA is TGTGCCAGCAGTTACATGACAGGGTTGGGGGTTGGAAGCAATCAGCCCCAGCATTTT.